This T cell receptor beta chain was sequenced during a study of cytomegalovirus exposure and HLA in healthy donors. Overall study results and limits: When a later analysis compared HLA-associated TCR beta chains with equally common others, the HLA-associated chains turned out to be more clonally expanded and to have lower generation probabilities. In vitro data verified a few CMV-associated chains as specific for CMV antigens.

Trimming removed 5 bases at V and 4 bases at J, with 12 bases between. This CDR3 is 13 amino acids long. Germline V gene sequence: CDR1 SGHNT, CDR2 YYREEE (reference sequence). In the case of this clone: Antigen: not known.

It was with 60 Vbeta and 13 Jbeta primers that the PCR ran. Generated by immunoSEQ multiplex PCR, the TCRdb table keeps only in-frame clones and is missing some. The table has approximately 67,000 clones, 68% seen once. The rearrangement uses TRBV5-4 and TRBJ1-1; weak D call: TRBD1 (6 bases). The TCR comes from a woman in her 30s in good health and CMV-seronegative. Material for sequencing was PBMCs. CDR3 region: CASRPGESTEAFF. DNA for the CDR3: TGTGCCAGCAGACCAGGGGAGAGCACTGAAGCTTTCTTT.